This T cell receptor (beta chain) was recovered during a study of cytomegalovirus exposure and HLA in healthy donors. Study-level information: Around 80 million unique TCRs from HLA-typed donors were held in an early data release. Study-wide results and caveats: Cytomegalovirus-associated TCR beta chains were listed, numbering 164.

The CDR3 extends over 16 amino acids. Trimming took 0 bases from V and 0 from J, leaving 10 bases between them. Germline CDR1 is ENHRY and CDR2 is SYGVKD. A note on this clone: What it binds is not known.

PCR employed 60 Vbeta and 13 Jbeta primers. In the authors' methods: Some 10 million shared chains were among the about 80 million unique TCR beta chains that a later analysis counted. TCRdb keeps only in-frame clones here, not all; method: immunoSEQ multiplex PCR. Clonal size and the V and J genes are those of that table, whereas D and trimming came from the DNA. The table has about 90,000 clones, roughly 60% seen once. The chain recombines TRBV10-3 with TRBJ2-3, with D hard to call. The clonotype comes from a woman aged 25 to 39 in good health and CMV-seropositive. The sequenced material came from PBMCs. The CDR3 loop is CAISESAFASTDTQYF. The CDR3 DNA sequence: TGTGCCATCAGTGAGTCGGCTTTCGCCAGCACAGATACGCAGTATTTT.